The clone carrying this TCR beta chain was detected many times. The source material, RNA transcripts, was used to amplify TCR beta CDR3 regions. The TCR CDR3 was amplified in a first-round RT-PCR using the HTBI primer set. One entry per CDR3 protein results from TCRdb running MiXCR on the multiplex PCR reads. This table has a few hundred thousand distinct CDR3 sequences, approximately 14% appearing once. Every diagnosis used clinical symptoms, serum thyroxine and TRAb, thyroid ultrasound and orbital computed tomography. These data are taken from a study of T cells in Graves' hyperthyroidism and ophthalmopathy. The trim removed 5 bases at V and 3 bases at J, leaving 2 bases unmatched. The CDR3 runs to 13 residues. Per the germline V gene, CDR1 is WSHSY and CDR2 is SAAADI.

V usage is TRBV10-2 and J usage is TRBJ1-1; 8 positions match TRBD1. The sequencing input was blood. The source is a woman between 40 and 50 years old with Graves' hyperthyroidism that later progressed to Graves' ophthalmopathy. The CDR3, as DNA: TGCGCCAGCAGTAACAGGGGGGACACTGAAGCTTTCTTT. Translation: CASSNRGDTEAFF.